The entry below gives a single TCR beta chain sequence along with its context. Its matching antigen is unknown. The PCR was carried out with 60 Vbeta primers and 13 Jbeta primers. Generated by immunoSEQ multiplex PCR, the TCRdb table keeps only in-frame clones and is missing some. The sample consists of about 150,000 clones, around 90% of them appearing once. The CDR3 is made up of 17 amino acids. CDR1 is SGHAT, CDR2 FQDESV, per germline (reference sequence). The germline V and J ends were trimmed by 1 base and 5 bases, with 21 bases remaining between them. This entry belongs to a study of cytomegalovirus exposure and HLA in healthy donors. Study results and limitations: Diagnosis of cytomegalovirus status made by the classifier reportedly showed high specificity and sensitivity. CMV antigen specificity of a few CMV-associated chains was confirmed in vitro. Analysis performed later showed TCR beta chains linked to HLA being more clonally expanded than equally common others. The study listed approximately 170 cytomegalovirus-associated TCR beta chains.

The receptor's source is a woman in her thirties or forties in good health and CMV-seronegative. Sequencing used PBMCs. The chain links TRBV11-1 to TRBJ2-7; tentative D call: TRBD2 (6 bases). The CDR3 loop is CASSLEARLWRAHEQYF. The CDR3 DNA is TGTGCCAGCAGCTTAGAGGCCCGACTTTGGAGGGCCCACGAGCAGTACTTC.